This paragraph reports one T cell receptor beta chain. The sample is drawn from a study of T cell changes during pregnancy in multiple sclerosis. Per germline, CDR1 SGHRS and CDR2 YFSETQ. V lost 0 bases, J lost 3 bases, and 13 bases lay in between. The CDR3 extends over 15 amino acids. This table comes from immunoSEQ multiplex PCR, and its TCRdb copy is limited to in-frame clones, with some not included. The sample holds tens of thousands of clones, 89% seen once. The chain employs TRBV5-1 and TRBJ2-7; D perhaps matches TRBD2 (5 bases). The clonotype was recovered from a female donor in good health, enrolled as a control in a pregnancy study. Sequencing was performed on peripheral blood, taken in the first trimester of pregnancy. Written as DNA, the CDR3 is TGCGCCAGCAGCTTGGAGCTAGTAGGGAGCTACGAGCAGTACTTC. Its translation: CASSLELVGSYEQYF. The variable domain in full, completed from reference TRBV5-1 and TRBJ2-7, reads KAGVTQTPRYLIKTRGQQVTLSCSPISGHRSVSWYQQTPGQGLQFLFEYFSETQRNKGNFPGRFSGRQFSNSRSEMNVSTLELGDSALYLCASSLELVGSYEQYFGPGTRLTVT.